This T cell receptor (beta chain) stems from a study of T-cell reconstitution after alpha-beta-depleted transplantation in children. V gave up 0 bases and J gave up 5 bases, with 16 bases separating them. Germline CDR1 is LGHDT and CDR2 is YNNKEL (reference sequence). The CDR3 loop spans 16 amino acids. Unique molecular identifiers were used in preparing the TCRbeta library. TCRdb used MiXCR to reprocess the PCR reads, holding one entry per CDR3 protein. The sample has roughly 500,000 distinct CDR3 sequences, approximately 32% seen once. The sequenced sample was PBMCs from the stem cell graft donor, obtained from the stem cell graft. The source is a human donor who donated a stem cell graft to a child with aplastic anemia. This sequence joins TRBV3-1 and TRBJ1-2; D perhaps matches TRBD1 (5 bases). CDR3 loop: CASSQDLLGTKYGYTF. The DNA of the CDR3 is TGTGCCAGCAGCCAAGATCTCTTAGGGACGAAGTATGGCTACACCTTC. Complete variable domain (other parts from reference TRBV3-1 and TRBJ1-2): DTAVSQTPKYLVTQMGNDKSIKCEQNLGHDTMYWYKQDSKKFLKIMFSYNNKELIINETVPNRFSPKSPDKAHLNLHINSLELGDSAVYFCASSQDLLGTKYGYTFGSGTRLTVV.